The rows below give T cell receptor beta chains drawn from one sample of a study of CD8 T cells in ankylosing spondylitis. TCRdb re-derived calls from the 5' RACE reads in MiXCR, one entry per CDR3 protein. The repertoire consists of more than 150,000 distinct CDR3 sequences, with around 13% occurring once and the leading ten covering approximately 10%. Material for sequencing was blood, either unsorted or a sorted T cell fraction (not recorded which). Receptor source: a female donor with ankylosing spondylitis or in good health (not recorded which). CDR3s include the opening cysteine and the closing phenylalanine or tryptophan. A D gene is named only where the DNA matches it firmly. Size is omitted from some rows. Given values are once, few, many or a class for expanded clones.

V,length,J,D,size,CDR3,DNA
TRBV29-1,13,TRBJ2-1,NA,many,CSVEPQGYNEQFF,TGCAGCGTTGAACCCCAGGGTTACAATGAGCAGTTCTTC
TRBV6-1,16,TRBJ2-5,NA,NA,CASSTGSVSAQETQYF,TGTGCCAGCAGTACCGGGTCGGTTAGCGCTCAAGAGACCCAGTACTTC
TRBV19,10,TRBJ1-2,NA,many,CGKPNYGYTF,TGTGGAAAGCCTAACTATGGCTACACCTTC
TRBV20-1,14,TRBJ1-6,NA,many,CSASFAVPGSPLHF,TGCAGTGCTAGTTTTGCGGTCCCTGGTTCACCCCTCCACTTT
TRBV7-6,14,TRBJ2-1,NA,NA,CASSLGAASPEQFF,TGTGCCAGCAGCTTAGGGGCAGCTTCCCCTGAGCAGTTCTTC
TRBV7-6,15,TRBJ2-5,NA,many,CASSLSPVQGETQYF,TGTGCCAGCAGCTTATCCCCGGTTCAGGGGGAGACCCAGTACTTC
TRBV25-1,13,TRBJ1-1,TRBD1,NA,CASRGQGGGEAFF,TGTGCCAGCAGAGGACAGGGGGGGGGTGAAGCTTTCTTT
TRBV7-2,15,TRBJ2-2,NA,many,CASSLGAGGTGELFF,TGTGCCAGCAGCTTAGGGGCAGGAGGAACCGGGGAGCTGTTTTTT
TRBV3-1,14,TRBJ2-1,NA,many,CASSPTRRYNEQFF,TGTGCCAGCAGCCCGACACGGAGGTACAATGAGCAGTTCTTC
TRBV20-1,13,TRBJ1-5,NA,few,CSAIVYSNQPQHF,TGCAGTGCTATAGTCTATAGCAATCAGCCCCAGCATTTT
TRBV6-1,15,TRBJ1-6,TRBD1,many,CASKGADSYNSPLHF,TGTGCCAGCAAGGGGGCTGACTCCTATAATTCACCCCTCCACTTT
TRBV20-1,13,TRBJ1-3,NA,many,CSAIDPVGNTIYF,TGCAGTGCCATCGACCCAGTCGGAAACACCATATATTTT
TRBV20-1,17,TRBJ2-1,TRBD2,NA,CCARDVGAGGLTNEQFF,TGCTGTGCTAGGGATGTCGGAGCGGGAGGCCTTACCAATGAGCAGTTCTTC
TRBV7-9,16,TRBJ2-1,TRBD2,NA,CASSKTSSGLYNEQFF,TGTGCCAGCAGCAAGACCTCTAGCGGGTTATACAATGAGCAGTTCTTC
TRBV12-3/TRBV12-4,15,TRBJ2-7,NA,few,CASSIGRGSSYEQYF,TGTGCCAGCAGTATCGGTAGAGGGAGCTCCTACGAGCAGTACTTC
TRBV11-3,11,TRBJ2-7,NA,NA,CASSYETRQYF,TGTGCCAGCAGCTATGAGACAAGGCAGTACTTC
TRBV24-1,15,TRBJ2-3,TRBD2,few,CATTSSGGSPDTQYF,TGTGCCACCACCTCTAGCGGGGGTTCTCCAGATACGCAGTATTTT
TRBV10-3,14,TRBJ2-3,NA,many,CAISESHGLGTQYF,TGTGCCATCAGTGAGTCTCATGGTCTTGGTACGCAGTATTTT
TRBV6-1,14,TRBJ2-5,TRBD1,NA,CASDRDRGQETQYF,TGTGCCAGTGACCGGGACAGGGGTCAAGAGACCCAGTACTTC
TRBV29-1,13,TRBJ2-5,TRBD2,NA,CSVVTSGRETQYF,TGCAGCGTTGTTACTAGCGGGAGGGAGACCCAGTACTTC
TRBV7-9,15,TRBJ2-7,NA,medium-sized,CASSGSGLELDEQYF,TGTGCCAGCAGCGGTAGCGGCCTTGAGCTCGACGAGCAGTACTTC
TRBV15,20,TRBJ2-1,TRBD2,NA,CATSSYLVAGASRTYNEQFF,TGTGCCACCAGCTCTTACCTAGTCGCGGGAGCTTCTAGGACCTACAATGAGCAGTTCTTC
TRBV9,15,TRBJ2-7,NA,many,CASSVYGLPGEEQYF,TGTGCCAGCAGCGTTTACGGGCTCCCTGGGGAGGAGCAGTACTTC
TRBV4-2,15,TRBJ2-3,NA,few,CASSLLPGPTDTQYF,TGTGCCAGCAGTTTACTACCTGGGCCCACAGATACGCAGTATTTT
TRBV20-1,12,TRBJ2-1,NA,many,CSARIRETEQFF,TGCAGTGCTAGGATAAGGGAGACTGAGCAGTTCTTC
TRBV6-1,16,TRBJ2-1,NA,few,CASSEGGGGSYNEQFF,TGTGCCAGCAGTGAAGGAGGGGGGGGATCCTACAATGAGCAGTTCTTC
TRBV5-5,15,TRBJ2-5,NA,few,CASSPIGGAQETQYF,TGTGCCAGCAGCCCGATTGGGGGGGCTCAGGAGACCCAGTACTTC
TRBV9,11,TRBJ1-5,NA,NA,CASSVHLPQHF,TGTGCCAGCAGCGTTCATCTGCCCCAGCATTTT
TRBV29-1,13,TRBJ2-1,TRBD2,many,CSVDGGGYNEQFF,TGCAGCGTTGATGGCGGGGGATACAATGAGCAGTTCTTC
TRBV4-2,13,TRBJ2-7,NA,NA,CASSQASGYEQYF,TGTGCCAGCAGCCAAGCCAGCGGGTACGAGCAGTACTTC
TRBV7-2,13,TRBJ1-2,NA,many,CASSLEANYGYTF,TGTGCCAGCAGCTTAGAGGCCAACTATGGCTACACCTTC
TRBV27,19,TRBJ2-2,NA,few,CASSLSSSWGVSSTGELFF,TGTGCCAGCAGTTTATCCTCTTCGTGGGGAGTCTCTAGCACCGGGGAGCTGTTTTTT
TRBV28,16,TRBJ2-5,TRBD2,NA,CASSSGGLAGQETQYF,TGTGCCAGCAGTTCTGGCGGACTAGCGGGTCAAGAGACCCAGTACTTC
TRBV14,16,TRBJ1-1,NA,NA,CASSQLEYGETADAFF,TGTGCCAGCAGCCAACTAGAATACGGGGAAACGGCTGATGCTTTCTTT
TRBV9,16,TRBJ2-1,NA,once,CASSVAGAGGYIEQFF,TGTGCCAGCAGCGTAGCGGGGGCAGGGGGTTACATTGAGCAGTTCTTC
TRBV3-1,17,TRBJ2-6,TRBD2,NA,CAATSSGSSSGANVLTF,TGTGCCGCGACATCTAGCGGGTCCAGCTCTGGGGCCAACGTCCTGACTTTC
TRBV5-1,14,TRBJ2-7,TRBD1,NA,CASSLTGAVYEQYF,TGCGCCAGCAGCTTGACAGGGGCGGTCTACGAGCAGTACTTC
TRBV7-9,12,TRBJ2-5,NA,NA,CASSEGGSSQYF,TGTGCCAGCAGCGAAGGTGGGAGTTCCCAGTACTTC
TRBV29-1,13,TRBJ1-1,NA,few,CSVEQNLNTEAFF,TGCAGCGTCGAACAGAATTTGAACACTGAAGCTTTCTTT
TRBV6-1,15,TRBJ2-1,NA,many,CASSDRAVSYNEQFF,TGTGCCAGCAGTGATAGAGCGGTCTCCTACAATGAGCAGTTCTTC
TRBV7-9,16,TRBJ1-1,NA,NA,CASRYPPGPMNTEAFF,TGTGCCAGCCGCTATCCCCCGGGACCCATGAACACTGAAGCTTTCTTT
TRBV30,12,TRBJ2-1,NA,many,CAWSPSYNEQFF,TGTGCCTGGAGTCCCTCCTACAATGAGCAGTTCTTC
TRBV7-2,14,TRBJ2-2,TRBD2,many,CASSSRLAAGELFF,TGTGCCAGCAGCTCGCGACTAGCGGCCGGGGAGCTGTTTTTT
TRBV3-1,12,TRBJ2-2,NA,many,CASRGNTGELFF,TGTGCCAGCAGGGGAAACACCGGGGAGCTGTTTTTT
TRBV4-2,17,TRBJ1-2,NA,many,CASSQGTVGNSVYGYTF,TGTGCCAGCAGCCAAGGAACGGTGGGGAATTCGGTCTATGGCTACACCTTC
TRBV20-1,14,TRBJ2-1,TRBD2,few,CSADLAGVGNEQFF,TGCAGTGCTGACCTAGCGGGAGTTGGTAATGAGCAGTTCTTC
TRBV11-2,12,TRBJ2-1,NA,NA,CASSLGVHEQIF,TGTGCCAGCAGCTTAGGTGTCCATGAGCAGATCTTC
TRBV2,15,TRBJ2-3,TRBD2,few,CASSVSGRATDTQYF,TGTGCCAGCAGTGTAAGCGGGAGAGCCACAGATACGCAGTATTTT
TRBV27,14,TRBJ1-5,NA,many,CASSLGGGNQPQHF,TGTGCCAGCAGTTTAGGTGGGGGCAATCAGCCCCAGCATTTT
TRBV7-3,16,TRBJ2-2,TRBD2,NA,CASSIGLARNTGELFF,TGTGCCAGCAGCATCGGACTAGCCCGGAACACCGGGGAGCTGTTTTTT
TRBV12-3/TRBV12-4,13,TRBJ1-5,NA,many,CASSHARNQPQHF,TGTGCCAGCAGCCATGCCCGAAACCAGCCCCAGCATTTT
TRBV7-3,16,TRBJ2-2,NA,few,CASSFGVALNTGELFF,TGTGCCAGCAGCTTCGGGGTAGCGTTGAACACCGGGGAGCTGTTTTTT
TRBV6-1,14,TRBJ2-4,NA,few,CASSRVPAGNIQYF,TGTGCCAGCAGTCGGGTCCCGGCGGGGAACATTCAGTACTTC
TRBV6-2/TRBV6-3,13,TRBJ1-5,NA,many,CAIQRYSNQPQHF,TGTGCCATCCAGCGGTATAGCAATCAGCCCCAGCATTTT
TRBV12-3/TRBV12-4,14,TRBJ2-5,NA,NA,CASSLEGVLETQYF,TGTGCCAGCAGTTTAGAGGGGGTTCTAGAGACCCAGTACTTC
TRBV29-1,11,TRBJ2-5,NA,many,CSVAGAETQYF,TGCAGCGTTGCCGGGGCAGAGACCCAGTACTTC
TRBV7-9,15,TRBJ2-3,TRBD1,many,CASSAPGQSTDTQYF,TGTGCCAGCAGCGCACCGGGACAGAGCACAGATACGCAGTATTTT
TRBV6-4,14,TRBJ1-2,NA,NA,CASSEGSGNYGYTF,TGTGCCAGCAGTGAAGGGTCTGGGAACTATGGCTACACCTTC
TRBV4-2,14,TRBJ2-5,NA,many,CASSQGGVGETQYF,TGTGCCAGCAGCCAAGGCGGGGTGGGGGAGACCCAGTACTTC
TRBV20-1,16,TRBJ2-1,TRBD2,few,CSARDRLAVSYNEQFF,TGCAGTGCTAGGGACAGACTAGCGGTCTCCTACAATGAGCAGTTCTTC